These 10 T cell receptor beta chains share one sample of origin, sequenced in a study of regulatory dendritic cells for organ transplantation. Here immunoSEQ multiplex PCR was the method, and the copy in TCRdb shows in-frame clones only, minus some. The sample lists about 21,000 clones, 85% to 90% occurring once. Sorted T cells were CFSE-labeled and cultured four to five days with allogeneic regulatory or mature dendritic cells at 1:10. No antigens are known for them. Sequencing was carried out using naive CD4+ T cells from blood cultured with dendritic cells. Subset indicated: CD45RA+ naive T cells. These receptors were taken from a human donor in good health.

The chain uses TRBV5-4 and TRBJ2-7; TRBD1 aligns across 7 bases. Germline V gene lookup returns CDR1 SGHNT and CDR2 YYREEE (reference sequence). The CDR3 extends over 15 amino acids. The V gene end was trimmed by 6 bases and the J gene end by 2 bases; junction bases not matched to a gene: 11. CDR3 residues: CASTLTGTETYEQYF. CDR3 coding DNA: TGTGCCAGCACCTTAACCGGGACAGAAACCTACGAGCAGTACTTC.

This chain links TRBV7-3 with TRBJ2-3; D might be TRBD1 (5 bases). This CDR3 contains 16 residues. Per germline, CDR1 SGHTA and CDR2 FQGTGA. Deletions cut 4 bases from V and 4 bases from J, with 18 bases between. For the CDR3, the DNA is TGTGCCAGCAGCTCCGTGGGGCTAGTTGGTTCAGATACGCAGTATTTT. This sequence encodes CASSSVGLVGSDTQYF. Full variable domain (outside the CDR3, taken from reference TRBV7-3 and TRBJ2-3): GAGVSQTPSNKVTEKGKYVELRCDPISGHTALYWYRQSLGQGPEFLIYFQGTGAADDSGLPNDRFFAVRPEGSVSTLKIQRTERGDSAVYLCASSSVGLVGSDTQYFGPGTRLTVL.

V gene TRBV7-3 combines with J gene TRBJ2-3; TRBD1 matches at 8 bases. J gave up 4 bases and V 5 bases, and 5 bases lay outside the gene matches. Germline values: CDR1 SGHTA, CDR2 FQGTGA. The CDR3 is made up of 14 amino acids. CDR3: CASSAKTGADTQYF. CDR3 nucleotides: TGTGCCAGCAGCGCCAAGACAGGGGCAGATACGCAGTATTTT. The complete variable domain, with remaining parts taken from reference TRBV7-3 and TRBJ2-3, reads GAGVSQTPSNKVTEKGKYVELRCDPISGHTALYWYRQSLGQGPEFLIYFQGTGAADDSGLPNDRFFAVRPEGSVSTLKIQRTERGDSAVYLCASSAKTGADTQYFGPGTRLTVL.

V usage is TRBV7-2 and J usage is TRBJ2-7; D remains ambiguous. Germline V gene sequence: CDR1 SGHTA, CDR2 FQGNSA. The CDR3 length is 12 residues. Trimming cost V 1 base and J 2 bases, with 3 bases left between them. CDR3 region: CASSLDAYEQYF. In DNA form, the CDR3 reads TGTGCCAGCAGCTTAGACGCCTACGAGCAGTACTTC.

The V call is TRBV7-3, the J call TRBJ2-6; 11 nucleotides line up with TRBD2. J lost 0 bases, V lost 6 bases, and 16 bases had no gene match. This CDR3 spans 21 amino acids. Germline V gives CDR1 SGHTA, CDR2 FQGTGA. The CDR3: CASSLQSPIAGGPSGANVLTF. The CDR3 nucleotides are TGTGCCAGCAGTCTTCAATCTCCTATAGCGGGAGGGCCCTCTGGGGCCAACGTCCTGACTTTC.

This clone was counted a few times. J is TRBJ1-2 and V is TRBV30, with D unresolved. V lost 7 bases to trimming and J lost 13 bases, with 13 bases between them. CDR1 is GTSNPN, CDR2 SVGIG, per germline (reference sequence). The CDR3 contains 9 residues. This CDR3 reads CAFSVPLTF. CDR3 nucleotides: TGTGCCTTTTCAGTGCCCCTCACCTTC.

The J gene is TRBJ1-4, the V gene TRBV7-8; D might be TRBD1 (6 bases). Germline V gene data show CDR1 as SGHVS and CDR2 as FQNEAQ. V was clipped by 6 bases and J by 8 bases, with 25 bases between them. There are 17 residues in the CDR3. CDR3 in amino acids: CASRRTRVWGPNEKLFF. CDR3 coding DNA: TGTGCCAGCAGACGAACCCGGGTTTGGGGGCCAAACGAAAAACTGTTTTTT. Filled out from reference TRBV7-8 and TRBJ1-4, the complete variable domain reads GAGVSQSPRYKVAKRGQDVALRCDPISGHVSLFWYQQALGQGPEFLTYFQNEAQLDKSGLPSDRFFAERPEGSVSTLKIQRTQQEDSAVYLCASRRTRVWGPNEKLFFGSGTQLSVL.

This CDR3 reads CASSSHPLNTEAFF. In DNA form, the CDR3 reads TGTGCCAGCAGCTCCCACCCCCTGAACACTGAAGCTTTCTTT. The chain has TRBV7-6 and TRBJ1-1; D is ambiguous. The germline V gene has CDR1 SGHVS and CDR2 FNYEAQ. V shed 4 bases and J shed 0 bases, with 9 bases lying between them. The CDR3 loop spans 14 amino acids.

The chain is built from TRBV5-4 and TRBJ1-2; 8 bases fit TRBD1. Germline V gives CDR1 SGHNT, CDR2 YYREEE (reference sequence). CDR3 length: 12 residues. V was clipped by 4 bases and J by 7 bases; unmatched bases: 3. CDR3 sequence reads: CASSLDRGGYTF. The CDR3 coding sequence is TGTGCCAGCAGCCTAGACAGGGGTGGCTACACCTTC.

V usage is TRBV7-9 and J usage is TRBJ2-5; D is ambiguous. The germline V gene has CDR1 SEHNR and CDR2 FQNEAQ (reference sequence). The CDR3 is 14 residues long. V lost 5 bases, J lost 2 bases, and 12 bases lay in between. For the CDR3, the DNA is TGTGCCAGCAGCCCAGTAGGGTTACAAGAGACCCAGTACTTC. This gives the protein CASSPVGLQETQYF.